One and the same sample provided the 28 T cell receptor beta chains below, sequenced in a study of T-cell reconstitution after alpha-beta-depleted transplantation in children. Library preparation (for TCRbeta) was performed with unique molecular identifiers. Each CDR3 protein gets one entry after TCRdb re-called the PCR reads with MiXCR. This sample yields about 340,000 distinct CDR3 sequences, of which roughly 14% are seen a single time; about 3.9% belongs to the top ten. The sequencing here drew on PBMCs, taken from the stem cell graft. The receptor set was obtained from a human donor who donated a stem cell graft to a child with Fanconi anemia.

This clonotype was observed a handful of times. This chain connects TRBV29-1 to TRBJ2-7; 8 bases are a match to TRBD1. V shed 3 bases, J shed 3 bases, and the junction held 13 bases outside the gene matches. Germline values: CDR1 SQVTM, CDR2 ANQGSEA. This CDR3 comprises 16 residues. The CDR3 is CSVDTAGGRFYYEQYV. The CDR3, as DNA: TGCAGCGTTGACACCGCAGGGGGCAGATTCTACTACGAGCAGTACGTC.

This clonotype was counted between two and nine times. The chain has TRBV28 and TRBJ2-3; 7 nucleotides line up with TRBD2. CDR1 and CDR2 (germline): MDHEN, SYDVKM. The V and J ends lost 4 bases and 2 bases, in that order; junction bases with no gene match: 12. The CDR3 sequence is 17 residues long. The CDR3 protein is CASSSGGVNGVTDTQYF. CDR3 bases: TGTGCCAGCAGTTCTGGGGGGGTGAACGGGGTCACAGATACGCAGTATTTT.

This clonotype was detected many times. The chain joins TRBV20-1 to TRBJ2-1; 8 bases map to TRBD2. Germline lookup yields CDR1 DFQATT and CDR2 SNEGSKA (reference sequence). This CDR3 spans 15 amino acids. J was trimmed by 2 bases and V by 6 bases; bases with no gene match: 9. The CDR3 loop is CSAPRGGGPYNEQFF. In nucleotides, the CDR3 is TGCAGTGCACCTCGGGGGGGCGGACCCTACAATGAGCAGTTCTTC.

This clonotype has just a few counts. The genes are TRBV6-1 and TRBJ1-1; perhaps TRBD1 as D (6 bases). The germline V gene has CDR1 MNHNS and CDR2 SASEGT. V shed 4 bases and J shed 3 bases, with 12 bases lying between them. The CDR3 runs to 14 residues. CDR3 sequence: CASSVRTADTEAFF. CDR3 coding DNA: TGTGCCAGCAGTGTTAGGACAGCTGACACTGAAGCTTTCTTT.

Ten or more counts support this clonotype. The rearrangement joins TRBV7-8 to TRBJ1-5; D call uncertain. The CDR3 runs to 12 residues. Germline V gene lookup returns CDR1 SGHVS and CDR2 FQNEAQ. The germline V and J ends were trimmed by 4 bases and 4 bases, with 5 bases remaining between them. This chain's CDR3 is CASSSPNQPQHF. The CDR3 coding sequence is TGTGCCAGCAGCTCACCGAATCAGCCCCAGCATTTT.

V and J are TRBV4-1 and TRBJ2-5; 13 bases are a match to TRBD2. This CDR3 is built from 18 residues. Trimming at V came to 0 bases and at J to 4 bases, leaving 8 bases not matched to a gene. The V gene's germline CDR1 is MGHRA and CDR2 YSYEKL. CDR3 in DNA: TGCGCCAGCAGCCAAGACCGTACTAGCGGGGGGGCCGGAGAGACCCAGTACTTC. It specifies CASSQDRTSGGAGETQYF.

The V call is TRBV29-1, the J call TRBJ2-3; tentatively, D is TRBD1 (6 bases). The V end lost 3 bases, the J end lost 2 bases, and 18 bases lay between the germline ends. The CDR3 spans 16 residues. The V gene's germline CDR1 is SQVTM and CDR2 ANQGSEA. The CDR3: CSVDGGQSGATDTQYF. The CDR3 DNA reads as TGCAGCGTTGACGGCGGACAGTCCGGGGCCACAGATACGCAGTATTTT.

This rearrangement joins TRBV5-6 to TRBJ2-7; 8 bases are a match to TRBD1. The length of the CDR3 is 15 residues. Germline CDR1 is SGHDT and CDR2 is YYEEEE. After removal of 4 bases from V and 2 bases from J, the junction contained 8 bases not matched to a gene. The CDR3 protein is CASSRRQGITYEQYV. DNA for the CDR3: TGTGCCAGCAGCCGCCGACAGGGGATAACCTACGAGCAGTACGTC.

The chain's CDR3 is CASSKAYEQYV. The CDR3 nucleotides read TGTGCCAGCAGCAAAGCCTACGAGCAGTACGTC. The chain uses TRBV21-1 and TRBJ2-7. TRBV21-1 is classified as a pseudogene. The CDR3 is 11 amino acids.

The chain employs TRBV2 and TRBJ2-5; no clear D gene. Deletions cut 3 bases from V and 3 bases from J, with 11 bases between. From germline, CDR1 is SNHLY and CDR2 FYNNEI. The CDR3 sequence is 14 residues long. CDR3 coding DNA: TGTGCCAGCAGTGATCGTCAAGATGAAGAGACCCAGTACTTC. Protein product: CASSDRQDEETQYF. The full variable domain, completed using reference TRBV2 and TRBJ2-5, is EPEVTQTPSHQVTQMGQEVILRCVPISNHLYFYWYRQILGQKVEFLVSFYNNEISEKSEIFDDQFSVERPDGSNFTLKIRSTKLEDSAMYFCASSDRQDEETQYFGPGTRLLVL.

This clonotype was detected ten times or more. The chain has TRBV20-1 and TRBJ1-5; D perhaps matches TRBD1 (6 bases). The CDR3 has 13 amino acids. The germline gives CDR1 DFQATT, CDR2 SNEGSKA (reference sequence). Trimming left V 5 bases short and J 5 bases short, with 13 bases between. The CDR3 sequence is CSAYVGADQPQHF. In nucleotides, the CDR3 is TGCAGTGCTTACGTGGGGGCTGATCAGCCCCAGCATTTT.

This chain links TRBV6-4 with TRBJ2-1; 8 bases align to TRBD2. The CDR3 runs to 15 residues. In germline, CDR1 is MRHNA, CDR2 SNTAGT. With 0 bases clipped from V and 8 bases from J, the junction kept 6 bases outside the gene matches. The chain's CDR3 is CASSDSLAGFDEQFF. The CDR3 nucleotides are TGTGCCAGCAGTGACTCATTAGCGGGGTTCGATGAGCAGTTCTTC.

This clonotype was observed at least ten times. This rearrangement joins TRBV10-3 to TRBJ2-1, with D possibly TRBD1 on 5 matching bases. Germline CDR1 and CDR2: ENHRY and SYGVKD. V shed 5 bases and J shed 0 bases, with 14 bases lying between them. The length of the CDR3 is 16 residues. CDR3: CAISTKGRSSYNEQFF. The CDR3 DNA reads as TGTGCCATCAGTACCAAGGGGCGGAGCTCCTACAATGAGCAGTTCTTC.

This chain connects TRBV6-2 or TRBV6-3 to TRBJ1-1; no firm D call. V gave up 6 bases and J gave up 3 bases, with 8 bases separating them. Germline CDR1 and CDR2: MNHEY and SVGEGT. CDR3 size: 12 residues. CDR3 region: CASRPGDTEAFF. The CDR3 DNA sequence: TGTGCCAGCAGACCCGGGGACACTGAAGCTTTCTTT.

The rearrangement joins TRBV4-3 to TRBJ1-3; D remains ambiguous. The CDR3 length is 19 residues. Germline CDR1 and CDR2: LGHNA and YSLEER. Trimming pared 0 bases from V and 2 bases from J, leaving 20 bases between. CDR3 bases: TGCGCCAGCAGCCAAGACTTTGGTGTGGGCAGGCTGGCTGGAAACACCATATATTTT. Translation: CASSQDFGVGRLAGNTIYF.

This clonotype was seen more than once but under ten times. The chain uses TRBV28 and TRBJ2-2, with a weak D call TRBD2 (5 bases). Per germline, CDR1 MDHEN and CDR2 SYDVKM. Deletions cut 4 bases from V and 5 bases from J, with 20 bases between. The CDR3 totals 17 residues. CDR3 sequence: CASSSSGEKRETGELFF. The CDR3 nucleotides read TGTGCCAGCAGTTCATCCGGGGAGAAGAGGGAAACCGGGGAGCTGTTTTTT.

The chain links TRBV27 to TRBJ2-7; D not certain. The CDR3 runs 14 residues. The germline V gene encodes CDR1 MNHEY and CDR2 SMNVEV (reference sequence). The V end was cut by 6 bases, the J end by 3 bases, with 15 bases between. In DNA form, the CDR3 reads TGTGCCAGCAGGGTCTCCTATCCGAACTACGAGCAGTACGTC. Translation gives CASRVSYPNYEQYV.

This clonotype appeared a few times. The rearrangement joins TRBV20-1 to TRBJ2-3; 11 bases are a match to TRBD2. The CDR3 has 16 amino acids. CDR1 is DFQATT, CDR2 SNEGSKA, per germline (reference sequence). V trimming: 5 bases; J trimming: 2 bases; junction bases outside the gene matches: 9. This CDR3 reads CSAWGTSGLHTDTQYF. The CDR3, as DNA: TGCAGTGCTTGGGGGACTAGCGGCCTCCACACAGATACGCAGTATTTT.

This clonotype was picked up many times. V is TRBV12-3 or TRBV12-4 and J is TRBJ2-2; D is perhaps TRBD1 (5 bases). CDR3 length: 13 residues. V lost 6 bases to trimming and J lost 4 bases, with 9 bases between them. The CDR3 nucleotides are TGTGCCAGCAGCGGACAAGTCACCGGGGAGCTGTTTTTT. Protein sequence: CASSGQVTGELFF.

This clonotype was seen repeatedly, ten times or more. The V call is TRBV7-2, the J call TRBJ2-1; TRBD2 aligns across 10 bases. Germline-derived CDR1 and CDR2 are SGHTA and FQGNSA. The CDR3 length is 14 residues. Losses at the gene ends were 1 base for V and 12 bases for J; bases not matched to a gene: 6. The CDR3 nucleotides read TGTGCCAGCAGCTTAGTAGCGGGAGGTTCGTCGCAGTTCTTC. Encoded protein: CASSLVAGGSSQFF.

There are a few counts of this clonotype. The chain joins TRBV28 to TRBJ2-7; TRBD1 is a possible D gene (6 bases). V was trimmed by 6 bases and J by 2 bases, leaving 20 bases between them. Germline V gives CDR1 MDHEN, CDR2 SYDVKM. CDR3 length equals 16 residues. CDR3 loop: CASSSLPRGKTYEQYV. The DNA for the CDR3 is TGTGCCAGCAGCTCTCTCCCCAGGGGCAAAACCTACGAGCAGTACGTC.

The chain links TRBV10-3 to TRBJ2-3; a possible D gene is TRBD1 (5 bases). Germline CDR1 and CDR2: ENHRY and SYGVKD. The CDR3 has 15 amino acids. The ends were cut back, 6 bases at V and 2 bases at J, with 15 bases in the middle. CDR3 coding DNA: TGTGCCATCAGAGCAGACAGAGCCCCCACAGATACGCAGTATTTT. It encodes CAIRADRAPTDTQYF.

There are a few counts of this clonotype. The rearrangement uses TRBV5-1 and TRBJ1-5; possibly TRBD1 for D (5 bases). CDR1 SGHRS and CDR2 YFSETQ come from the germline V gene. This CDR3 region has 14 residues. V dropped 0 bases and J dropped 6 bases, with 10 bases sitting between them. Written as DNA, the CDR3 is TGCGCCAGCAGCTTGGTGCCCGGGGCTCAGCCCCAGCATTTT. Translated, it gives CASSLVPGAQPQHF.

This clonotype was detected only once. The chain is built from TRBV12-3 or TRBV12-4 and TRBJ2-2; D possibly matches TRBD1 or TRBD2 (5 bases each). V lost 7 bases to trimming and J lost 5 bases, with 8 bases between them. This CDR3 region has 12 residues. The CDR3 is CASKWGTGELFF. The CDR3 region has the DNA TGTGCCAGCAAATGGGGGACCGGGGAGCTGTTTTTT.

There are a few counts of this clonotype. The V and J genes are TRBV5-1 and TRBJ2-2, with D tentatively TRBD1 or TRBD2 (5 bases each). The CDR3 length is 14 residues. V shed 2 bases and J shed 4 bases, with 9 bases lying between them. Germline V gene lookup returns CDR1 SGHRS and CDR2 YFSETQ. CDR3 in DNA: TGCGCCAGCAGCTTTGGGGGAACCACCGGGGAGCTGTTTTTT. Amino acids: CASSFGGTTGELFF.

This chain joins TRBV9 and TRBJ2-7, with a tentative D call TRBD2 (5 bases). Germline lookup yields CDR1 SGDLS and CDR2 YYNGEE. The CDR3 spans 14 residues. The V end was cut by 0 bases, the J end by 3 bases, with 10 bases between. DNA for the CDR3: TGTGCCAGCAGCGTAGACGGGGAGAGCTACGAGCAGTACTTC. Translation gives CASSVDGESYEQYF.

In its sample, this clonotype was seen many times. V is TRBV5-5 and J is TRBJ2-2; TRBD1 agrees at 11 bases. The CDR3 loop spans 16 amino acids. CDR1 SGHKS and CDR2 YYEKEE come from the germline V gene (reference sequence). Trimming removed 4 bases from V and 3 bases from J; junction bases left unmatched: 5. DNA for the CDR3: TGTGCCAGCAGCCCTATGGGACAGGGGGACACCGGGGAGCTGTTTTTT. Translated: CASSPMGQGDTGELFF.

The J gene is TRBJ2-2, the V gene TRBV6-5; unclear D gene. The V and J ends lost 2 bases and 8 bases respectively, with 12 bases between them. There are 14 residues in the CDR3. Germline V gene data show CDR1 as MNHEY and CDR2 as SVGAGI. The CDR3 loop is CASSYASSRGELFF. The CDR3 DNA is TGTGCCAGCAGTTACGCCAGCAGTCGTGGGGAGCTGTTTTTT.